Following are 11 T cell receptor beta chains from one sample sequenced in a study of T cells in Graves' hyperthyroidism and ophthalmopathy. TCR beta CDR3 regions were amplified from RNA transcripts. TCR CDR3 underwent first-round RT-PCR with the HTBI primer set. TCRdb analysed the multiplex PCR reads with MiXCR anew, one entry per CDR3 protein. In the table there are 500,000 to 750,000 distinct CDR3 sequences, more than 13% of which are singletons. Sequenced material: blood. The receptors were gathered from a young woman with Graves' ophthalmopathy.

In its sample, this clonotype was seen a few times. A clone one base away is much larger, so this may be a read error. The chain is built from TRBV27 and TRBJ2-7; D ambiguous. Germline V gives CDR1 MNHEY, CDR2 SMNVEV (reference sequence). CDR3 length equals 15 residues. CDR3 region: CASSLSASRTYGQYF. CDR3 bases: TGTGCCAGCAGTTTATCAGCCAGCCGTACCTACGGGCAGTACTTC.

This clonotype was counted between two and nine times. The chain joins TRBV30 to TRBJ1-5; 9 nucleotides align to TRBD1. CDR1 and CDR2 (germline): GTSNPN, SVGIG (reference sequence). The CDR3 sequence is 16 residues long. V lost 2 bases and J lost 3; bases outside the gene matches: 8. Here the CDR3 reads CAWSPDRGYNNQPQHF. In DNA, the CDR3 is TGTGCCTGGAGTCCAGACAGGGGGTATAACAATCAGCCCCAGCATTTT.

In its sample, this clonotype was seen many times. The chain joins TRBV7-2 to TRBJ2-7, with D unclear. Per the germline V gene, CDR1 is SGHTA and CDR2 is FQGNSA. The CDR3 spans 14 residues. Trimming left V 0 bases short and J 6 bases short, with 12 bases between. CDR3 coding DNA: TGTGCCAGCAGCTTAGCTACTCCCCCCGCCGAGCAGTACTTC. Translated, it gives CASSLATPPAEQYF.

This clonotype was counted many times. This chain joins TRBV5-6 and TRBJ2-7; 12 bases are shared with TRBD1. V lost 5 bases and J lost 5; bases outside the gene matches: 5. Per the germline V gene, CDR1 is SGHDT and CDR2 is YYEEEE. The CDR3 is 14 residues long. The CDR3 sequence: CASRTGTGGDEQYF. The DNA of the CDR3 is TGTGCCAGCAGGACCGGGACAGGGGGCGACGAGCAGTACTTC.

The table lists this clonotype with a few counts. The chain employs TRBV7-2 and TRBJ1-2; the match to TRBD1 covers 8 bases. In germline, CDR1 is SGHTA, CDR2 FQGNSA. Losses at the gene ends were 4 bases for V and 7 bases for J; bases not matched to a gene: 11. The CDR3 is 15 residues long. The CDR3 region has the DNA TGTGCCAGCAGCTCGCGGACAGGGTCCCCGATTGGCTACACCTTC. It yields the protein CASSSRTGSPIGYTF.

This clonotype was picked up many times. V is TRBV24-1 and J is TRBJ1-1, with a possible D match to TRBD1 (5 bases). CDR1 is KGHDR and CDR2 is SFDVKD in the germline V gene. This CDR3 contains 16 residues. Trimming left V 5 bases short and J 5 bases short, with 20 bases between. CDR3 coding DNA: TGTGCCACCAGTGGGACTCCCAGGGAGGGGCGAACTGAAGCTTTCTTT. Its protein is CATSGTPREGRTEAFF.

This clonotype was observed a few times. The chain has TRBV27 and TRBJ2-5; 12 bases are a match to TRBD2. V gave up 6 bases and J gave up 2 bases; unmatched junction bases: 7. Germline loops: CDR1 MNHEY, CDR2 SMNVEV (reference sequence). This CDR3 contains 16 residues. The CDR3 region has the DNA TGTGCCAGCAGCCGACTAGCGGGAGAGGAGCAAGAGACCCAGTACTTC. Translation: CASSRLAGEEQETQYF.

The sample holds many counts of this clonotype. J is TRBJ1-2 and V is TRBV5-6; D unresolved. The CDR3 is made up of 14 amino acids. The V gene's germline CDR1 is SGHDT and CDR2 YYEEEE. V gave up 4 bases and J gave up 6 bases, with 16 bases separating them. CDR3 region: CASSRRPGSDGYTF. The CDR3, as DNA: TGTGCCAGCAGCCGCCGCCCGGGGAGCGATGGCTACACCTTC.

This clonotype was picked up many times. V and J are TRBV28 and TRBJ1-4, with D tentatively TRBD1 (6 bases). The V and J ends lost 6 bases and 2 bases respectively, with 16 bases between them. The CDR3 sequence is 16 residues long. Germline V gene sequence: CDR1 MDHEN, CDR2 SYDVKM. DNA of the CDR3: TGTGCCAGCAGCCAGGACAGAGGTGGGACTAATGAAAAACTGTTTTTT. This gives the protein CASSQDRGGTNEKLFF. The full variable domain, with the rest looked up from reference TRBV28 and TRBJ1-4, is DVKVTQSSRYLVKRTGEKVFLECVQDMDHENMFWYRQDPGLGLRLIYFSYDVKMKEKGDIPEGYSVSREKKERFSLILESASTNQTSMYLCASSQDRGGTNEKLFFGSGTQLSVL.

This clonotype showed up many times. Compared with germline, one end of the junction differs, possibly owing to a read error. CDR3 nucleotides: TGTGTCAGCAGTGATCACCCCACCCGGTGGGCAGATACGCAGTATTTT. Protein product: CVSSDHPTRWADTQYF. The V and J genes are TRBV2 and TRBJ2-3; D unclear. Germline CDR1 reads SNHLY; CDR2 reads FYNNEI. This CDR3 is 16 amino acids long.

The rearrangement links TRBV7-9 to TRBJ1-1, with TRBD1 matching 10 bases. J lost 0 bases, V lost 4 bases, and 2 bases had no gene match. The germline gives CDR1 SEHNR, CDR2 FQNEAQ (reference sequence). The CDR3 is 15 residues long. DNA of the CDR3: TGTGCCAGCAGCTGGACAGGGGGGATGAACACTGAAGCTTTCTTT. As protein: CASSWTGGMNTEAFF. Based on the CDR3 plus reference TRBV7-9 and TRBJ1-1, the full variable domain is DTGVSQNPRHKITKRGQNVTFRCDPISEHNRLYWYRQTLGQGPEFLTYFQNEAQLEKSRLLSDRFSAERPKGSFSTLEIQRTEQGDSAMYLCASSWTGGMNTEAFFGQGTRLTVV.